This passage covers 25 T cell receptor beta chains from one sample sequenced in a study of blood T cell repertoires in COVID-19. TCRdb's copy holds only in-frame clones and misses some; the assay was immunoSEQ multiplex PCR. In the table there are 200,000 to 250,000 clones, around 90% of which are singletons. The sequencing input was PBMCs or T cells enriched from blood (not recorded which). These receptors were taken from a woman aged 30 to 39 who had been exposed to COVID-19.

This chain connects TRBV30 to TRBJ2-2, with TRBD2 matching over 10 bases. The CDR3 length is 16 residues. The junction had 8 bases not matched to a gene; V was cut back by 2 bases and J by 5 bases. The germline CDR1 and CDR2 sequences are GTSNPN and SVGIG (reference sequence). The DNA of the CDR3 is TGTGCCTGGAGTAAAGGACTAGCGGTCGGGACCGGGGAGCTGTTTTTT. Its translation is CAWSKGLAVGTGELFF.

The chain couples TRBV3-1 (or the pseudogene TRBV3-2) to TRBJ2-1; tentative D call: TRBD1 (6 bases). Germline values: CDR1 LGHDT, CDR2 YNNKEL (reference sequence). CDR3 size: 13 residues. Trimming shortened V by 3 bases and J by 7 bases, and 10 bases separated the two germline ends. CDR3 residues: CASSQTGVNEQFF. CDR3 DNA sequence: TGTGCCAGCAGCCAGACAGGCGTTAATGAGCAGTTCTTC.

The chain joins TRBV10-2 to TRBJ2-5; TRBD2 aligns across 11 bases. Germline lookup yields CDR1 WSHSY and CDR2 SAAADI. With V trimmed by 9 bases and J by 5 bases, 2 bases remained unmatched. The length of the CDR3 is 12 residues. The CDR3 bases are TGCGCCAGTACTAGCGGGAGTGAGACCCAGTACTTC. Its protein product is CASTSGSETQYF.

The chain uses TRBV5-1 and TRBJ2-3; 8 positions agree with TRBD2. The V segment lost 9 bases and the J segment 3 bases; nucleotides outside the gene matches: 12. Germline CDR1 is SGHRS and CDR2 is YFSETQ. This CDR3 has 15 residues. CDR3: CATTLGSGMTDTQYF. CDR3 nucleotides: TGCGCCACCACTCTCGGTAGCGGGATGACAGATACGCAGTATTTT. Complete variable domain (other parts from reference TRBV5-1 and TRBJ2-3): KAGVTQTPRYLIKTRGQQVTLSCSPISGHRSVSWYQQTPGQGLQFLFEYFSETQRNKGNFPGRFSGRQFSNSRSEMNVSTLELGDSALYLCATTLGSGMTDTQYFGPGTRLTVL.

This chain uses TRBV29-1 with TRBJ2-1; tentatively, D is TRBD1 (5 bases). Germline V gives CDR1 SQVTM, CDR2 ANQGSEA. Trimming took off 5 bases at V and 0 bases at J, with 14 bases between the two ends. This CDR3 has 15 residues. CDR3 in amino acids: CSVRQMGSSYNEQFF. Written as DNA, the CDR3 is TGCAGCGTTCGACAGATGGGTAGCTCCTACAATGAGCAGTTCTTC.

This chain uses TRBV2 with TRBJ1-5; 8 bases match TRBD1. Germline values: CDR1 SNHLY, CDR2 FYNNEI. CDR3 length equals 16 residues. V shed 6 bases and J 0 bases; nucleotides not matched to a gene: 7. The CDR3 bases are TGTGCCAGCAGGGGCGACAGGGGCGGTAGCAATCAGCCCCAGCATTTT. Its translation: CASRGDRGGSNQPQHF.

This clone has a handful of counts. This chain links TRBV27 with TRBJ2-1; 10 bases map to TRBD2. Germline V gene lookup returns CDR1 MNHEY and CDR2 SMNVEV (reference sequence). V dropped 1 base and J dropped 6; count of bases not matched to a gene: 3. The CDR3 covers 15 residues. The DNA for the CDR3 is TGTGCCAGCAGTTTATATCCTAGCGGGAGCAATGAGCAGTTCTTC. It yields the protein CASSLYPSGSNEQFF.

The chain employs TRBV29-1 and TRBJ1-4; D might be TRBD1 (6 bases). Trimming left V 1 base short and J 8 bases short, with 14 bases between. The germline gives CDR1 SQVTM, CDR2 ANQGSEA. The CDR3 contains 14 residues. The CDR3 here is CSVEVTGLREKLFF. The DNA for the CDR3 is TGCAGCGTTGAAGTAACAGGGTTGCGGGAAAAACTGTTTTTT.

The J gene is TRBJ2-5, the V gene TRBV11-2, with 7 nucleotides matching TRBD2. V lost 6 bases to trimming and J lost 6 bases; unmatched junction nucleotides: 13. The germline gives CDR1 SGHAT, CDR2 FQNNGV. This CDR3 has 15 amino acids. The CDR3 DNA is TGTGCCAGCAGGCGCCTCTCTAGCGGAGGAAAGACCCAGTACTTC. Protein: CASRRLSSGGKTQYF.

V and J are TRBV9 and TRBJ2-5; D perhaps matches TRBD1 (6 bases). With 4 bases removed from V and 0 bases from J, the gap between germline ends came to 13 bases. The CDR3 extends over 15 amino acids. Germline V gene lookup returns CDR1 SGDLS and CDR2 YYNGEE. DNA of the CDR3: TGTGCCAGCAGCCCCCAGACAGGCTACCAAGAGACCCAGTACTTC. It is translated as CASSPQTGYQETQYF.

The table lists this clone with a few counts. This chain connects TRBV28 to TRBJ1-1; D might be TRBD1 (5 bases). Trimming cost V 6 bases and J 1 base, with 12 bases left between them. Germline-derived CDR1 and CDR2 are MDHEN and SYDVKM. There are 14 residues in the CDR3. The chain's CDR3 is CASSGGAQNTEAFF. DNA for the CDR3: TGTGCCAGCAGCGGCGGGGCTCAGAACACTGAAGCTTTCTTT.

This clone was seen a handful of times. V and J are TRBV10-2 and TRBJ2-7, with a tentative D call TRBD1 (5 bases). This CDR3 is built from 14 residues. Germline V gives CDR1 WSHSY, CDR2 SAAADI. Trimming removed 8 bases from V and 3 bases from J, with 17 bases in between. The CDR3 nucleotides are TGCGCCAGCCGAGACCTACAGGAGCTCTACGAGCAGTACTTC. Its translation: CASRDLQELYEQYF.

Written as DNA, the CDR3 is TGTGCCAGCAGTGACTTCAGGGGTGAGAACACTGAAGCTTTCTTT. Protein: CASSDFRGENTEAFF. The chain uses TRBV2 and TRBJ1-1, with D tentatively TRBD1 (6 bases). Trimming stripped 3 bases from V and 1 base from J, with 12 bases between. The V gene's germline CDR1 is SNHLY and CDR2 FYNNEI. The CDR3 is 15 amino acids.

This chain joins TRBV19 and TRBJ1-1, with TRBD1 matching over 9 bases. The ends lost 7 bases at V and 4 bases at J; junction bases unmatched: 7. Germline V CDR1 and CDR2: LNHDA, SQIVND (reference sequence). The CDR3 spans 14 residues. The CDR3 DNA follows: TGTGCCAGTATTTCGGACAGGGGCCGCACTGAAGCTTTCTTT. Its protein is CASISDRGRTEAFF.

About this clone: Within the sample, other DNA sequences also encode this same CDR3. The chain combines TRBV9 with TRBJ1-3, with 7 bases lining up with TRBD1. CDR1 SGDLS and CDR2 YYNGEE come from the germline V gene. V was clipped by 0 bases and J by 4 bases; unmatched bases: 1. The CDR3 consists of 14 residues. The CDR3 here is CASSVGGGGNTIYF. CDR3 sequence (DNA): TGTGCCAGCAGCGTAGGAGGGGGCGGAAACACCATATATTTT. Supplemented by reference TRBV9 and TRBJ1-3, the full variable domain reads DSGVTQTPKHLITATGQRVTLRCSPRSGDLSVYWYQQSLDQGLQFLIQYYNGEERAKGNILERFSAQQFPDLHSELNLSSLELGDSALYFCASSVGGGGNTIYFGEGSWLTVV.

J is TRBJ2-1 and V is TRBV5-6; D not certain. V was pared by 0 bases and J by 9 bases, with 7 bases between. The CDR3 consists of 12 residues. The germline CDR1 and CDR2 sequences are SGHDT and YYEEEE. The CDR3 region is CASSLDGFEQFF. The CDR3 DNA is TGTGCCAGCAGCTTGGACGGGTTTGAGCAGTTCTTC.

The chain uses TRBV5-1 and TRBJ2-7; TRBD1 aligns across 9 bases. The CDR3 covers 14 residues. The ends lost 4 bases at V and 3 bases at J; junction bases unmatched: 5. Germline V gives CDR1 SGHRS, CDR2 YFSETQ. CDR3 nucleotides: TGCGCCAGCAGCGCAGGACAGGGGATCTACGAGCAGTACTTC. Its translation: CASSAGQGIYEQYF.

V gene TRBV15 combines with J gene TRBJ1-4, with D hard to call. Germline-derived CDR1 and CDR2 are LNHNV and YYDKDF (reference sequence). The CDR3 loop spans 16 amino acids. V shed 0 bases and J shed 0 bases, with 8 bases lying between them. In DNA, the CDR3 is TGTGCCACCAGCAGAGAGGGAGCCACAACTAATGAAAAACTGTTTTTT. Translating it yields CATSREGATTNEKLFF.

The chain joins TRBV5-6 to TRBJ2-7; weak D call: TRBD2 (5 bases). Germline values: CDR1 SGHDT, CDR2 YYEEEE. The CDR3 length is 16 residues. V shed 2 bases and J shed 7 bases, with 22 bases lying between them. The CDR3 region is CASSFAFGMSPREQYF. The CDR3 DNA follows: TGTGCCAGCAGCTTCGCTTTCGGGATGTCCCCTCGAGAGCAGTACTTC.

This chain uses TRBV5-4 with TRBJ1-6, with 8 bases that match TRBD1. From germline, CDR1 is SGHNT and CDR2 YYREEE (reference sequence). The V gene end was trimmed by 4 bases and the J gene end by 4 bases; junction bases not matched to a gene: 7. CDR3 length: 16 amino acids. The CDR3 sequence: CASSLSDRVYNSPLHF. As DNA, the CDR3 is TGTGCCAGCAGCCTATCGGACAGGGTTTATAATTCACCCCTCCACTTT.

J is TRBJ2-3 and V is TRBV4-2; D not certain. Trimming removed 0 bases from V and 1 base from J, with 14 bases in between. The V gene's germline CDR1 is LGHNA and CDR2 YNFKEQ. CDR3 length: 17 residues. The CDR3 nucleotides read TGTGCCAGCAGCCAAGAAGCACTTGGTTTGGGCACAGATACGCAGTATTTT. The encoded protein is CASSQEALGLGTDTQYF.

V is TRBV4-1 and J is TRBJ2-1, with D perhaps matching TRBD2 (5 bases). The CDR3 length is 13 residues. CDR1 and CDR2 from the germline V gene are MGHRA and YSYEKL. Trimming took off 3 bases at V and 6 bases at J, with 9 bases between the two ends. CDR3: CASSQWSGNEQFF. The CDR3 nucleotides are TGCGCCAGCAGCCAGTGGAGCGGCAATGAGCAGTTCTTC.

The V and J genes are TRBV4-1 and TRBJ2-1, with 12 bases fitting TRBD2. The CDR3 totals 15 residues. Germline CDR1 and CDR2: MGHRA and YSYEKL. V trimming: 3 bases; J trimming: 6 bases; junction bases outside the gene matches: 3. The CDR3 reads CASSHKTSGGNEQFF. CDR3 in DNA: TGCGCCAGCAGCCACAAGACTAGCGGGGGCAATGAGCAGTTCTTC.

The chain recombines TRBV5-4 with TRBJ1-1, with 8 bases lining up with TRBD1. The germline gives CDR1 SGHNT, CDR2 YYREEE (reference sequence). The CDR3 totals 17 residues. Unmatched junction bases numbered 13, after V lost 2 bases and J lost 4 bases. The CDR3 nucleotides are TGTGCCAGCAGCTTTAGGTCGGCTGGACAGGGTGGCACTGAAGCTTTCTTT. This codes for CASSFRSAGQGGTEAFF.

The genes are TRBV20-1 and TRBJ2-5; 8 nucleotides agree with TRBD1. This CDR3 spans 15 amino acids. With 4 bases clipped from V and 2 bases from J, the junction kept 9 bases outside the gene matches. Germline assignment: CDR1 DFQATT and CDR2 SNEGSKA (reference sequence). The chain's CDR3 is CSAIERQGPQETQYF. The CDR3, as DNA: TGCAGTGCTATTGAAAGACAGGGGCCGCAAGAGACCCAGTACTTC.